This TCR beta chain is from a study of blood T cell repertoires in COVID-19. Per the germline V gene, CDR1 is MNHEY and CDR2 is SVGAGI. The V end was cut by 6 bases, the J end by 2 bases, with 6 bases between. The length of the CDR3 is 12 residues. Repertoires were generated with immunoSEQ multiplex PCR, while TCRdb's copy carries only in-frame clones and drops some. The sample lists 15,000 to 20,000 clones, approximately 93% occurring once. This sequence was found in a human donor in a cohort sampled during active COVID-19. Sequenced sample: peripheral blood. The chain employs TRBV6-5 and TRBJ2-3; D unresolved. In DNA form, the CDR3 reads TGTGCCAGCAGCCCAAACACAGATACGCAGTATTTT. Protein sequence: CASSPNTDTQYF.